This passage covers 10 T cell receptor beta chains from one sample sequenced in a study of blood T cell repertoires in COVID-19. Produced via immunoSEQ multiplex PCR; TCRdb's table is partial and in-frame only. Of about 250,000 clones listed, about 91% are singletons. The sequenced material came from peripheral blood. These receptor sequences come from a woman in her 30s with COVID-19, enrolled during active disease.

The rearrangement links TRBV10-1 to TRBJ2-1; D perhaps matches TRBD2 (5 bases). Germline-derived CDR1 and CDR2 are WNHNN and SYGVQD (reference sequence). V lost 3 bases and J 5 bases, leaving 20 bases between the germline ends. This CDR3 comprises 17 residues. In DNA, the CDR3 is TGCGCCAGCAGTGACCCCATGGACGGGAACTCACACAATGAGCAGTTCTTC. It translates to CASSDPMDGNSHNEQFF.

The chain employs TRBV25-1 and TRBJ2-2; maybe TRBD2 (6 bases). Germline V gene data show CDR1 as MGHDK and CDR2 as SYGVNS. This CDR3 is 15 amino acids long. The ends were cut back, 7 bases at V and 0 bases at J, with 12 bases in the middle. In DNA, the CDR3 is TGTGCCAGCACTCCGGACTACGCGAACACCGGGGAGCTGTTTTTT. This sequence encodes CASTPDYANTGELFF.

This sequence joins TRBV18 and TRBJ2-7, with 9 bases lining up with TRBD2. After removal of 2 bases from V and 3 bases from J, the junction contained 8 bases not matched to a gene. CDR1 and CDR2 from the germline V gene are KGHSH and LQKENI. The CDR3 extends over 16 amino acids. CDR3 nucleotides: TGTGCCAGCTCACCAAGGATAGCGGGGGCCCACTACGAGCAGTACTTC. This codes for CASSPRIAGAHYEQYF.

The chain couples TRBV21-1 to TRBJ2-6; the D call in the table, TRBD1, was not verified against the DNA. TRBV21-1 is marked as a pseudogene. The CDR3 runs 17 residues. The CDR3 nucleotides are TGTGCCAGCCGACAAGGACAGGCGATCTCTGGGGCCAACGTCCTGACTTTC. It is translated as CASRQGQAISGANVLTF.

The chain uses TRBV11-3 and TRBJ2-3, with 8 bases identical to TRBD2. The CDR3 is 15 amino acids. The germline CDR1 and CDR2 sequences are SGHNT and YENEEA. V dropped 0 bases and J dropped 4; count of bases not matched to a gene: 3. The CDR3 is CASSLDGRGPDTQYF. CDR3 in DNA: TGTGCCAGCAGCTTAGACGGGAGGGGCCCAGATACGCAGTATTTT.

This clone was counted a single time. The J gene is TRBJ2-1, the V gene TRBV28, with 9 bases that match TRBD1. CDR1 is MDHEN, CDR2 SYDVKM, per germline. Unmatched junction bases numbered 7, after V lost 2 bases and J lost 2 bases. CDR3 length: 17 amino acids. Here the CDR3 reads CASSLRDRVGPYNEQFF. DNA of the CDR3: TGTGCCAGCAGTTTAAGGGACAGGGTAGGCCCCTACAATGAGCAGTTCTTC.

In its sample, this clone was seen once. V is TRBV2 and J is TRBJ2-5; 9 bases fit TRBD1. Per germline, CDR1 SNHLY and CDR2 FYNNEI. The CDR3 contains 12 residues. V gave up 5 bases and J gave up 10 bases; unmatched junction bases: 5. CDR3 bases: TGTGCCAGCAGTTGGGACAGGGAAGGCCAGTACTTC. This sequence encodes CASSWDREGQYF.

This chain uses TRBV7-6 with TRBJ2-1; D is undetermined. CDR1 is SGHVS and CDR2 is FNYEAQ in the germline V gene. Trimming shortened V by 5 bases and J by 7 bases, and 15 bases separated the two germline ends. The CDR3 totals 14 residues. CDR3: CASSPLAVANEQFF. As DNA, the CDR3 is TGTGCCAGCAGCCCACTGGCGGTAGCTAATGAGCAGTTCTTC. The full variable domain, completed using reference TRBV7-6 and TRBJ2-1, is GAGVSQSPRYKVTKRGQDVALRCDPISGHVSLYWYRQALGQGPEFLTYFNYEAQQDKSGLPNDRFSAERPEGSISTLTIQRTEQRDSAMYRCASSPLAVANEQFFGPGTRLTVL.

The V call is TRBV3-1 (or the pseudogene TRBV3-2), the J call TRBJ1-6; the D gene is possibly TRBD1 (6 bases). V dropped 4 bases and J dropped 4 bases, with 17 bases sitting between them. The CDR3 has 17 amino acids. CDR1 and CDR2 from the germline V gene are LGHDT and YNNKEL (reference sequence). CDR3 residues: CASSRGGGLLYNSPLHF. CDR3 DNA sequence: TGTGCCAGCAGCCGAGGGGGGGGGCTCCTGTATAATTCACCCCTCCACTTT.

V usage is TRBV11-2 and J usage is TRBJ1-6; 9 bases agree with TRBD1. The CDR3 totals 18 residues. With 4 bases clipped from V and 8 bases from J, the junction kept 15 bases outside the gene matches. The germline gives CDR1 SGHAT, CDR2 FQNNGV. CDR3 protein: CASSSYEGGGQGHSPLHF. In nucleotides, the CDR3 is TGTGCCAGCAGCTCTTATGAGGGGGGAGGACAGGGGCATTCACCCCTCCACTTT.